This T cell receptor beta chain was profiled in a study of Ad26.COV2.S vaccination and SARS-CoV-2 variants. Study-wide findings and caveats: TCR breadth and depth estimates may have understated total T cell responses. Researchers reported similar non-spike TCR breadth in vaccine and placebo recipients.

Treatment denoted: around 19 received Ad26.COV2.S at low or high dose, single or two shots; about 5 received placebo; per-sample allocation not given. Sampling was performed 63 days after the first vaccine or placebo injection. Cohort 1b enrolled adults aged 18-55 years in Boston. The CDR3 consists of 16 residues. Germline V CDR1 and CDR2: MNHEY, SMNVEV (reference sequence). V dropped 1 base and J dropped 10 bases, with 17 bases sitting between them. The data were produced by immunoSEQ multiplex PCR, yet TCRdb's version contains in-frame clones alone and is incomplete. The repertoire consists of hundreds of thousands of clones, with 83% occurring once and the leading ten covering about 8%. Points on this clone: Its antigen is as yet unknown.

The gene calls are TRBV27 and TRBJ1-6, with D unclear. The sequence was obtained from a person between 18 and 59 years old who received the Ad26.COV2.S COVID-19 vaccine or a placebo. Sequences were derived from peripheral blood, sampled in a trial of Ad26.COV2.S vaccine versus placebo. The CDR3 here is CASSLYPVPPRSPLHF. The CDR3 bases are TGTGCCAGCAGTTTATACCCCGTCCCTCCTCGGTCACCCCTCCACTTT.